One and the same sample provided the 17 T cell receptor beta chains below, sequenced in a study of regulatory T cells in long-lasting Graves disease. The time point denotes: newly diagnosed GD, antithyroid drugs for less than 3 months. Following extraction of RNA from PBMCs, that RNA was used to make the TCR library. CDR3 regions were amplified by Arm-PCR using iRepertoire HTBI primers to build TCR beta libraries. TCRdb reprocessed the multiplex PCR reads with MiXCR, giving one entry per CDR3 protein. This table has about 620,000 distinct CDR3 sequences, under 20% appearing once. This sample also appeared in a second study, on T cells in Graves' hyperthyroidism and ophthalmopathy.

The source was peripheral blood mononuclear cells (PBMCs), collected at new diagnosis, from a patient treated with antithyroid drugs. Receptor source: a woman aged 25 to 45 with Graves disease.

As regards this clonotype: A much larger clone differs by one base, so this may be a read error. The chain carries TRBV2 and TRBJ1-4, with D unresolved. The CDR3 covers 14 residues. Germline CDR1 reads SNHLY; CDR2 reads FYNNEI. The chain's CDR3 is CASSPSATNERLFF. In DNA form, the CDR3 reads TGTGCCAGCAGCCCATCTGCAACTAATGAAAGACTGTTTTTT. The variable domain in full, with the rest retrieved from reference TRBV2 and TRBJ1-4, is EPEVTQTPSHQVTQMGQEVILRCVPISNHLYFYWYRQILGQKVEFLVSFYNNEISEKSEIFDDQFSVERPDGSNFTLKIRSTKLEDSAMYFCASSPSATNERLFFGSGTQLSVL.

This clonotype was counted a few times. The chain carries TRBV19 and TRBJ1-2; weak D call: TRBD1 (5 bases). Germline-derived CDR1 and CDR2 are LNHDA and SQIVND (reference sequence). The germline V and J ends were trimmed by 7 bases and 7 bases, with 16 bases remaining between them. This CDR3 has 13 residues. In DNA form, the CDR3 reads TGTGCCAGTACTTCGTGGACACTATTTGGCTACACCTTC. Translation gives CASTSWTLFGYTF.

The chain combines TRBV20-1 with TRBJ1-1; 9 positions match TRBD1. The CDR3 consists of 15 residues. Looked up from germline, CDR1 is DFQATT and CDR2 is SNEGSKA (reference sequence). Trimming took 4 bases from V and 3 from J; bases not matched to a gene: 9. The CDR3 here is CSATTGQGRHTEAFF. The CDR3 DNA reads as TGCAGTGCTACGACCGGACAGGGGAGACACACTGAAGCTTTCTTT.

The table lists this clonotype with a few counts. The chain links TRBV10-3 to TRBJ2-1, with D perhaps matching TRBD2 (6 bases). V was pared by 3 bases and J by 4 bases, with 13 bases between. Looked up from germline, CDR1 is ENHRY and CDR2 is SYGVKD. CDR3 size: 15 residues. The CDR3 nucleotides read TGTGCCATCAGTGACGGTGGGAGGACATACAATGAGCAGTTCTTC. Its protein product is CAISDGGRTYNEQFF.

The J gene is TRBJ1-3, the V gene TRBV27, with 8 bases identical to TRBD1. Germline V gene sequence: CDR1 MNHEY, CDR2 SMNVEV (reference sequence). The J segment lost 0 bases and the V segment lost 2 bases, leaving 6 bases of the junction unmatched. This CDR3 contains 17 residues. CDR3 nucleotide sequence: TGTGCCAGCAGTTTAAAGGCAGGGGGCCTCTCTGGAAACACCATATATTTT. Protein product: CASSLKAGGLSGNTIYF.

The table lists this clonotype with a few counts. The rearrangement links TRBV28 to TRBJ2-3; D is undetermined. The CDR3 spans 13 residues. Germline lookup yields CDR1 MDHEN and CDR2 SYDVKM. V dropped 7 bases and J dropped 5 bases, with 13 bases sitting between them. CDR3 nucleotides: TGTGCCAGCACCCGAAGGACCAGAGATACGCAGTATTTT. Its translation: CASTRRTRDTQYF.

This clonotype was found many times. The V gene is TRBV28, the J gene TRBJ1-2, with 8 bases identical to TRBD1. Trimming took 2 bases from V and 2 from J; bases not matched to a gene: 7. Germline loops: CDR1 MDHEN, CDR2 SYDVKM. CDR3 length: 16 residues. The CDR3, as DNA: TGTGCCAGCAGTTTACCCGGGCAGGGGGCGAACTATGGCTACACCTTC. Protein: CASSLPGQGANYGYTF.

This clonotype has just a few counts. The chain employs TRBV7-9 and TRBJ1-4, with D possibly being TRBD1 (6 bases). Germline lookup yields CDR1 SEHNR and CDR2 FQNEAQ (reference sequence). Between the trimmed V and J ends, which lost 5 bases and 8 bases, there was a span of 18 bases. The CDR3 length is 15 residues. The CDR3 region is CASSASGGTAEKLFF. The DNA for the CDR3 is TGTGCCAGCAGCGCCTCGGGGGGCACCGCGGAAAAACTGTTTTTT.

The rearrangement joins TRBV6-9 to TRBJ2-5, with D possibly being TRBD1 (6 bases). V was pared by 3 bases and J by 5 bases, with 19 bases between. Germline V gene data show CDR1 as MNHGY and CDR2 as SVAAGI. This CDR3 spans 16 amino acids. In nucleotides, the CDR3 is TGTGCCAGCAGTTACGGAAAGAACAGGGACCGGGAGACCCAGTACTTC. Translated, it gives CASSYGKNRDRETQYF.

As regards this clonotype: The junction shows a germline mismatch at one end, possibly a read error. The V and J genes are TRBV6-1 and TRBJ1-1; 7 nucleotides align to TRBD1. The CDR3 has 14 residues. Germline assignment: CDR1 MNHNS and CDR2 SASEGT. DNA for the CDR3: TGTGCCAACAGTAGGGACAGCTTGAACACTGAAGCTTTCTTT. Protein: CANSRDSLNTEAFF.

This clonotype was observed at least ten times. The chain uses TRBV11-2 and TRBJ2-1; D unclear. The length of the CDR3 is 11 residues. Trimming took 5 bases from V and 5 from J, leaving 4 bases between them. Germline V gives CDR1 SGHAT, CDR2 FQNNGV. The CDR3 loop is CASSRNNEQFF. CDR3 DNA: TGTGCCAGCAGCCGAAACAATGAGCAGTTCTTC.

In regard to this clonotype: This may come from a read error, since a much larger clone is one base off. The CDR3 DNA follows: TGTGCCAGCAGGCAGACAGGGGCAAATCAGCCCCAGCATTTT. It is translated as CASRQTGANQPQHF. The V gene is TRBV6-1, the J gene TRBJ1-5, with TRBD1 identical over 8 bases. The ends lost 6 bases at V and 4 bases at J; junction bases unmatched: 5. This CDR3 is 14 amino acids long. The V gene's germline CDR1 is MNHNS and CDR2 SASEGT.

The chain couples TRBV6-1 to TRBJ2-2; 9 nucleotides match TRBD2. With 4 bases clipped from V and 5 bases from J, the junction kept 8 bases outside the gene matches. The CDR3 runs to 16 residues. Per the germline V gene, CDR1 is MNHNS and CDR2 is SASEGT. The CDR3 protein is CASSVILAGPTGELFF. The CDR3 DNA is TGTGCCAGCAGTGTAATACTAGCGGGCCCTACCGGGGAGCTGTTTTTT.

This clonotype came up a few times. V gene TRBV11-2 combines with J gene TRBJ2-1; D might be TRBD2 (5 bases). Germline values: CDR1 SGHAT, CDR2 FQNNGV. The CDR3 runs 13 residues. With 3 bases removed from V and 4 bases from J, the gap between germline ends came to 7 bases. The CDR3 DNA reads TGTGCCAGCAGCTTGAGGGTTTACAATGAGCAGTTCTTC. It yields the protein CASSLRVYNEQFF.

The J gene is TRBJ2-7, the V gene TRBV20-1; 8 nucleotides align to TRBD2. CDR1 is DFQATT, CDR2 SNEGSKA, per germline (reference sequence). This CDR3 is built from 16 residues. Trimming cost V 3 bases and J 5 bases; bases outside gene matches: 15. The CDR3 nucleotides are TGCAGTGCTAGGGAAAGATCGGGGACTAGTGGAGACGAGCAGTACTTC. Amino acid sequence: CSARERSGTSGDEQYF.

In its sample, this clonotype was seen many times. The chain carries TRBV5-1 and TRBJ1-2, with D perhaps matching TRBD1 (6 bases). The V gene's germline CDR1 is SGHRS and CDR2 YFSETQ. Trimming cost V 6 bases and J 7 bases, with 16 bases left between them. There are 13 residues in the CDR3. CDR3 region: CASKLGAAGGYTF. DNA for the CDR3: TGCGCCAGCAAGTTGGGGGCGGCCGGTGGCTACACCTTC.

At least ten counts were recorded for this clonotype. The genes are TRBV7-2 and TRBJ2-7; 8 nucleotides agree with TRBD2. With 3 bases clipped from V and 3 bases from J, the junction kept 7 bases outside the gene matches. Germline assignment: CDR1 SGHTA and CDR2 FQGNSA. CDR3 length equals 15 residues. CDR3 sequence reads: CASSLAGTRGYEQYF. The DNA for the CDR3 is TGTGCCAGCAGCTTGGCCGGGACTAGGGGCTACGAGCAGTACTTC. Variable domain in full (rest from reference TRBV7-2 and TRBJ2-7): GAGVSQSPSNKVTEKGKDVELRCDPISGHTALYWYRQSLGQGLEFLIYFQGNSAPDKSGLPSDRFSAERTGGSVSTLTIQRTQQEDSAVYLCASSLAGTRGYEQYFGPGTRLTVT.